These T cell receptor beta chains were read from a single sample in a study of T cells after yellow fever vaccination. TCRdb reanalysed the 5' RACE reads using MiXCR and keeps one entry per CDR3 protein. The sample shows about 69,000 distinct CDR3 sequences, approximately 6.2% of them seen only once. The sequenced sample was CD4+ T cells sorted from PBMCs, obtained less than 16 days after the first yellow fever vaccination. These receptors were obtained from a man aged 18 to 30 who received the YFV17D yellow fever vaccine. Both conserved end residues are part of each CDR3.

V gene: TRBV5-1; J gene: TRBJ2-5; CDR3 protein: CARRLGCLETQYF
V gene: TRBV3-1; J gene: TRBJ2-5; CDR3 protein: CASSQTRVETQYF
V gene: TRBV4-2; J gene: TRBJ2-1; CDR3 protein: CATGQGVSYNEQFF
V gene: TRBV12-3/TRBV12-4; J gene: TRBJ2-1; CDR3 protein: CASSSKRGSSYNEQFF
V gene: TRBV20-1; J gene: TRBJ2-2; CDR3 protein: CSARDLGQPNTGELFF
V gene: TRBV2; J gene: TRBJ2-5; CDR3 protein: CASGRSSGGGETQYF
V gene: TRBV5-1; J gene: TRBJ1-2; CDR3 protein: CASSEATGLGYTF
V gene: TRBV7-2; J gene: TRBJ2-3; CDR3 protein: CASSPTHTDTQYF
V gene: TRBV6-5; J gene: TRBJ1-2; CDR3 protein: CASRTQAIYGYTF
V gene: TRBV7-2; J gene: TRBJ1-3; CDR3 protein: CASSVTNILSGNTIYF
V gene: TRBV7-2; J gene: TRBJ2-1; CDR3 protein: CASSELAGGINEQFF
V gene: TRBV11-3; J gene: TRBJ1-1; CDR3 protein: CASSLGQGRENTEAFF
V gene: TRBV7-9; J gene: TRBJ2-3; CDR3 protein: CASSLAVGVTTQYF
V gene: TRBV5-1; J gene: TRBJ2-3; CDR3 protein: CASSLGGLAGGHTDTQYF
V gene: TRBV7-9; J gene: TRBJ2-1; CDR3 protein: CASSLFAGAYNEQFF
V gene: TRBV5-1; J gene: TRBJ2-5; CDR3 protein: CASSLFSQALKTQETQYF
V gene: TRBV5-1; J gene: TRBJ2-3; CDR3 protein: CASSLRVSDTQYF
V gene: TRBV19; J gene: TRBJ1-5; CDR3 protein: CASSLRGGNALSQPQHF
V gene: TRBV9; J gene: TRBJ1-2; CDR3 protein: CASSANYGYTF
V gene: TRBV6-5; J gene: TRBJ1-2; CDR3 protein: CASSYTQGAGGYTF
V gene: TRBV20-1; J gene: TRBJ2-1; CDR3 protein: CSARVGSGSNEQFF
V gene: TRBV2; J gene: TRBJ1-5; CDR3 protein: CASSEAVDQPQHF
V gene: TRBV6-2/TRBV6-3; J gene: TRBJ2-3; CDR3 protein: CATQGHQFTDTQYF
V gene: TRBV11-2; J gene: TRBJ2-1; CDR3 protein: CASRSIRPSSYNEQFF
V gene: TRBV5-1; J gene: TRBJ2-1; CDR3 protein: CASGTGEPGEQFF
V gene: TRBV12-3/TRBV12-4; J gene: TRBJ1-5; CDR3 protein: CASSKTGGNQPQHF
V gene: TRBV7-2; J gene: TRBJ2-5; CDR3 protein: CASSRPEGLPRAQYF
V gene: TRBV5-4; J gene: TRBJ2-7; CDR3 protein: CASSLDRGNSYEQYF
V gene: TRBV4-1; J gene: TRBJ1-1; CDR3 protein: CASSPRQGVRTTEMNTEAFF
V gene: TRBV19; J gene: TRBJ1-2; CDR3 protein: CASSIGGSGTDIGYTF
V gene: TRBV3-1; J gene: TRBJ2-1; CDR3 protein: CASSWTSGEGGEQFF